This TCR beta chain was identified in a study of preoperative IRX-2 immunotherapy in early breast cancer. Treatment reported: preoperative locoregional IRX-2 cytokine immunotherapy. Sequencing was performed with immunoSEQ multiplex PCR; in TCRdb, only in-frame clones are kept and a portion is missing. The table records approximately 2,800 clones, nearly 80% of them present only once. This sequence was found in a human donor with breast cancer. This specimen was tumor tissue, taken after IRX-2 immunotherapy.

The CDR3 DNA sequence: TGTGCCAGCTCACCCCCCGAGACCCAAGAGACCCAGTACTTC. Translating gives CASSPPETQETQYF. The J gene is TRBJ2-5, the V gene TRBV18; the D is unclear. The CDR3 spans 14 residues. CDR1 is KGHSH and CDR2 is LQKENI in the germline V gene. The V and J ends lost 3 bases and 1 base respectively, with 9 bases between them. Drawing the rest from reference TRBV18 and TRBJ2-5, the complete variable domain is NAGVMQNPRHLVRRRGQEARLRCSPMKGHSHVYWYRQLPEEGLKFMVYLQKENIIDESGMPKERFSAEFPKEGPSILRIQQVVRGDSAAYFCASSPPETQETQYFGPGTRLLVL.